This T cell receptor beta chain was sequenced for a study of blood T cell repertoires in COVID-19. As for the study in general: Samples taken during acute and convalescent COVID-19 were collected in the United States, Italy and Spain.

Method: immunoSEQ multiplex PCR; TCRdb's copy keeps in-frame clones and lacks some. The sample shows 60,000 to 65,000 clones, around 85% of them seen only once. The CDR3 spans 16 residues. Germline assignment: CDR1 SGHRS and CDR2 YFSETQ. Trimming took 0 bases from V and 0 from J, leaving 9 bases between them. This sequence originates from a man aged 60 to 69 with acute or convalescent COVID-19. The chain carries TRBV5-1 and TRBJ2-2; the D gene is possibly TRBD1 (5 bases). The sample comprised peripheral blood. CDR3 nucleotide sequence: TGCGCCAGCAGCTTGGGACAGATCTCGAACACCGGGGAGCTGTTTTTT. Its protein product is CASSLGQISNTGELFF.